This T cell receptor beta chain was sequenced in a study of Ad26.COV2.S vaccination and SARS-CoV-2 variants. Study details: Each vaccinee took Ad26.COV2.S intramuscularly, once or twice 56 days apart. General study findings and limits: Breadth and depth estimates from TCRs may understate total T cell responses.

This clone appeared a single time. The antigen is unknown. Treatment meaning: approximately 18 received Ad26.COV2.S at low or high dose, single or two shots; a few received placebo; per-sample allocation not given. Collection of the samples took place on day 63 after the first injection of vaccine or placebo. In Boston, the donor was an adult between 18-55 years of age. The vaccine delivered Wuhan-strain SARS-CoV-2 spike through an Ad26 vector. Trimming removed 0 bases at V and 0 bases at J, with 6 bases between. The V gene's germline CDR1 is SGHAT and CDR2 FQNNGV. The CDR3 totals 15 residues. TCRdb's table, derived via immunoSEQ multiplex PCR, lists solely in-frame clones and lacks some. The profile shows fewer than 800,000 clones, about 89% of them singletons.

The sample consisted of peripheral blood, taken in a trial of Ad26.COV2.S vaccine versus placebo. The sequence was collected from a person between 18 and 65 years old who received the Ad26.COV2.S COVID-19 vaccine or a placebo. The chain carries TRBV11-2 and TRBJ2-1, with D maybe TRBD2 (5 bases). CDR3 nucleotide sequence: TGTGCCAGCAGCTTAGATAGCGCCTCCTACAATGAGCAGTTCTTC. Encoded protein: CASSLDSASYNEQFF.